This note documents a single TCR beta chain sequence. Libraries were prepared by immunoSEQ multiplex PCR; TCRdb keeps only in-frame clonotypes and omits some of them. This sample has 350,000 or so clones, with around nine tenths found just once. This entry is derived from a study of blood T cell repertoires in COVID-19. Seattle patient enrollment occurred during active infection, with longitudinal follow-up thereafter. V trimming: 7 bases; J trimming: 13 bases; junction bases outside the gene matches: 22. In germline, CDR1 is SNHLY, CDR2 FYNNEI. This CDR3 region has 16 residues. This clonotype originated in a woman in her sixties or seventies with COVID-19, enrolled during active disease. This chain joins TRBV2 and TRBJ2-5; 9 bases are shared with TRBD2. The source material was peripheral blood. The DNA of the CDR3 is TGTGCCAGCACCGACCCTCTAAAAGGTAGCGGGGGAGCCCCGTACTTC. Translated: CASTDPLKGSGGAPYF.